The 31 T cell receptor beta chains below come from one sample, sequenced in a study of breast tumors, draining lymph nodes, adjacent tissues. One entry per CDR3 protein results from TCRdb running MiXCR on the multiplex PCR reads. Seen here are 160,000 or so distinct CDR3 sequences, roughly 35% observed once, and the top ten hold about 3.8%. Breast cancer patients provided tissue from their axillary draining lymph nodes. Sequencing was carried out using axillary lymph node tissue. These receptors all come from a female donor with breast cancer. Some clones in this sample may be carry-over from other donors' samples.

This clonotype was seen ten or more times. The junction shows a germline mismatch at one end, possibly a read error. The J gene is TRBJ2-5, the V gene TRBV6-2 or TRBV6-3; D is ambiguous. The CDR3 has 14 residues. Germline V gene sequence: CDR1 MNHEY, CDR2 SVGEGT. The CDR3 reads CASSLSSAQETQYF. CDR3 sequence (DNA): TGCGCCAGCAGCTTGAGCAGTGCCCAAGAGACCCAGTACTTC.

This clonotype has ten or more counts. The genes are TRBV5-5 and TRBJ2-3; no definite D call. Deletions cut 0 bases from V and 3 bases from J, with 11 bases between. This CDR3 comprises 15 residues. Germline V gene data show CDR1 as SGHKS and CDR2 as YYEKEE (reference sequence). The CDR3 reads CASSLAGRRTDTQYF. The CDR3 nucleotides are TGTGCCAGCAGCTTGGCCGGTCGAAGGACAGATACGCAGTATTTT.

For this clonotype: This sequence may be a read error, since a much larger clone differs from it by one base. The J gene is TRBJ2-6, the V gene TRBV20-1; 10 bases are a match to TRBD1. V lost 2 bases to trimming and J lost 4 bases; unmatched junction nucleotides: 11. This CDR3 comprises 18 residues. Germline V lookup: CDR1 DFQATT, CDR2 SNEGSKA (reference sequence). CDR3 loop: CSARTGTGAPLGANVLTF. The CDR3 DNA sequence: TGCAGTGCTAGAACCGGGACAGGGGCCCCTTTGGGGGCCAACGTCCTGACTTTC.

The chain couples TRBV3-2 to TRBJ2-1. TRBV3-2 is described as a pseudogene. The CDR3 contains 11 residues. CDR3 protein: CASSPGLYGFF. DNA of the CDR3: TGCGCCAGCAGCCCAGGGTTGTATGGGTTCTTC.

This clonotype was counted many times. This chain connects TRBV12-3 or TRBV12-4 to TRBJ2-1, with 8 bases matching TRBD2. J was trimmed by 2 bases and V by 5 bases; bases with no gene match: 5. The CDR3 spans 15 residues. The CDR3 loop reads CASSPTSGAYNEQFF. For the CDR3, the DNA is TGTGCCAGCAGTCCTACTAGCGGAGCCTACAATGAGCAGTTCTTC.

V and J are TRBV7-8 and TRBJ1-1; D gene ambiguous. CDR1 SGHVS and CDR2 FQNEAQ come from the germline V gene. The V and J ends lost 1 base and 0 bases respectively, with 12 bases between them. This CDR3 has 16 residues. The CDR3 nucleotides are TGTGCCAGCAGCTTAGGGGGTAGGCTCGTGAACACTGAAGCTTTCTTT. This gives the protein CASSLGGRLVNTEAFF.

This chain uses TRBV7-9 with TRBJ1-1; a weak D match, TRBD1 (5 bases). The germline CDR1 and CDR2 sequences are SEHNR and FQNEAQ (reference sequence). V dropped 5 bases and J dropped 2 bases, with 12 bases sitting between them. CDR3 length: 14 residues. The CDR3 coding sequence is TGTGCCAGCAGCCCCGGGGGGGAAAACACTGAAGCTTTCTTT. Protein sequence: CASSPGGENTEAFF.

This clonotype appeared many times. A much larger clone differs from this one at a single base, so this may be a read error. The rearrangement joins TRBV6-4 to TRBJ1-6, with TRBD1 as a possible D gene (6 bases). This CDR3 is built from 14 residues. Germline V gene sequence: CDR1 MRHNA, CDR2 SNTAGT. Deletions cut 5 bases from V and 13 bases from J, with 18 bases between. The CDR3 protein is CASSLIPGEAPLHF. The CDR3 DNA sequence: TGTGCCAGCAGTCTCATTCCAGGGGAAGCTCCCCTCCACTTT.

This clonotype turned up a few times. The chain employs TRBV12-3 or TRBV12-4 and TRBJ1-1; a possible D gene is TRBD1 (6 bases). V gave up 6 bases and J gave up 3 bases, with 14 bases separating them. This CDR3 contains 14 residues. CDR3 residues: CASSHDRFDTEAFF. CDR3 bases: TGTGCCAGCAGCCACGACAGGTTTGACACTGAAGCTTTCTTT.

This chain uses TRBV6-2 or TRBV6-3 with TRBJ2-1; D unclear. Germline V gives CDR1 MNHEY, CDR2 SVGEGT. V gave up 2 bases and J gave up 4 bases, with 15 bases separating them. CDR3 size: 16 residues. This CDR3 reads CASSYPLEENYNEQFF. The CDR3 nucleotides are TGTGCCAGCAGTTACCCCCTAGAAGAGAATTACAATGAGCAGTTCTTC.

This clonotype was seen at least ten times. This rearrangement joins TRBV2 to TRBJ2-7; D perhaps matches TRBD2 (6 bases). Trimming cost V 3 bases and J 6 bases, with 18 bases left between them. Germline V CDR1 and CDR2: SNHLY, FYNNEI. This CDR3 region has 15 residues. CDR3 amino acids: CASSETGLLGVEQYF. Written as DNA, the CDR3 is TGTGCCAGCAGTGAGACGGGACTCTTAGGGGTCGAGCAGTACTTC.

This clonotype was detected ten times or more. This chain links TRBV9 with TRBJ1-2; TRBD1 aligns across 8 bases. Germline CDR1 SGDLS, CDR2 YYNGEE. Losses at the gene ends were 3 bases for V and 0 bases for J; bases not matched to a gene: 4. The CDR3 totals 15 residues. CDR3 residues: CASSGGTGPNYGYTF. CDR3 bases: TGTGCCAGCAGCGGGGGGACAGGCCCTAACTATGGCTACACCTTC.

Ten or more counts support this clonotype. J is TRBJ2-2 and V is TRBV9; 12 bases match TRBD2. The CDR3 consists of 16 residues. Germline values: CDR1 SGDLS, CDR2 YYNGEE. The V and J ends lost 4 bases and 3 bases, in that order; junction bases with no gene match: 4. The CDR3, as DNA: TGTGCCAGCAGCATCCGACTAGCGGGGGACACCGGGGAGCTGTTTTTT. It translates to CASSIRLAGDTGELFF.

The gene calls are TRBV7-9 and TRBJ2-3, with D possibly TRBD1 on 5 matching bases. The last part of the DNA fits TRBJ1-5 better; the J call may be wrong. This CDR3 has 15 amino acids. Per the germline V gene, CDR1 is SEHNR and CDR2 is FQNEAQ (reference sequence). Here the CDR3 reads CASSPHVSGADTQHF. The CDR3, as DNA: TGTGCCAGCAGCCCCCATGTCAGCGGGGCAGATACGCAGCATTTT.

There are many counts of this clonotype. The rearrangement links TRBV2 to TRBJ2-4, with TRBD1 matching over 8 bases. The CDR3 runs 15 residues. After removal of 5 bases from V and 0 bases from J, the junction contained 3 bases not matched to a gene. Germline loops: CDR1 SNHLY, CDR2 FYNNEI. CDR3 nucleotides: TGTGCCAGCAGTAGACAGGGGCTAGCCAAAAACATTCAGTACTTC. Protein: CASSRQGLAKNIQYF. Supplemented by reference TRBV2 and TRBJ2-4, the full variable domain reads EPEVTQTPSHQVTQMGQEVILRCVPISNHLYFYWYRQILGQKVEFLVSFYNNEISEKSEIFDDQFSVERPDGSNFTLKIRSTKLEDSAMYFCASSRQGLAKNIQYFGAGTRLSVL.

This clonotype was seen many times. J is TRBJ1-2 and V is TRBV27; TRBD1 agrees at 8 bases. Germline V lookup: CDR1 MNHEY, CDR2 SMNVEV (reference sequence). The J segment lost 6 bases and the V segment lost 8 bases, leaving 8 bases of the junction unmatched. The CDR3 has 13 amino acids. The CDR3 loop reads CASCCRGQDGYTF. The DNA for the CDR3 is TGTGCCAGCTGTTGCAGGGGGCAGGATGGCTACACCTTC.

V usage is TRBV9 and J usage is TRBJ2-5; 7 positions match TRBD1. V lost 4 bases and J lost 7; bases outside the gene matches: 7. The CDR3 spans 13 residues. Germline CDR1 is SGDLS and CDR2 is YYNGEE. The CDR3 loop is CASSNSQGWTQYF. In nucleotides, the CDR3 is TGTGCCAGCAGCAACTCACAGGGGTGGACCCAGTACTTC.

The genes are TRBV30 and TRBJ1-1; maybe TRBD1 (5 bases). Germline values: CDR1 GTSNPN, CDR2 SVGIG (reference sequence). V was pared by 0 bases and J by 1 base, with 6 bases between. CDR3 length equals 13 residues. The CDR3 nucleotides read TGTGCCTGGAGTGTTCAGGGGAACACTGAAGCTTTCTTT. As protein: CAWSVQGNTEAFF.

The genes are TRBV18 and TRBJ2-7, with 7 nucleotides matching TRBD2. V was pared by 1 base and J by 11 bases, with 14 bases of the junction left unmatched. CDR3 length: 15 residues. Germline V gene lookup returns CDR1 KGHSH and CDR2 LQKENI. The CDR3 DNA is TGTGCCAGCTCACCACTCGGGGCCGGGGGGAACGGGAAGTACTTC. It codes for CASSPLGAGGNGKYF.

The J gene is TRBJ2-3, the V gene TRBV5-6; 10 bases agree with TRBD1. V gave up 9 bases and J gave up 2 bases; unmatched junction bases: 9. Germline values: CDR1 SGHDT, CDR2 YYEEEE. This CDR3 is built from 15 residues. CDR3 nucleotides: TGTGCCATTCAGGGACAGGGGAGATACACAGATACGCAGTATTTT. It specifies CAIQGQGRYTDTQYF.

This clonotype was seen at least ten times. This chain uses TRBV7-2 with TRBJ2-7; 8 bases line up with TRBD2. The CDR3 is 15 residues long. Germline lookup yields CDR1 SGHTA and CDR2 FQGNSA. The J segment lost 6 bases and the V segment lost 5 bases, leaving 12 bases of the junction unmatched. CDR3 in DNA: TGTGCCAGCAGCCCCAAAGGCGGGAGGTCCCTCGAGCAGTACTTC. Protein sequence: CASSPKGGRSLEQYF.

This clonotype showed up just a few times. The chain has TRBV6-2 or TRBV6-3 and TRBJ1-5; D call uncertain. In germline, CDR1 is MNHEY, CDR2 SVGEGT. There are 15 residues in the CDR3. Trimming pared 5 bases from V and 2 bases from J, leaving 13 bases between. CDR3 nucleotide sequence: TGTGCCAGCAGTCCCGCTAAGGGTGGCAATCAGCCCCAGCATTTT. This encodes CASSPAKGGNQPQHF.

The table lists this clonotype with many counts. J is TRBJ1-2 and V is TRBV6-5; D call uncertain. Trimming shortened V by 6 bases and J by 4 bases, and 15 bases separated the two germline ends. CDR1 and CDR2 (germline): MNHEY, SVGAGI. The CDR3 runs 14 residues. CDR3 sequence reads: CASRQQRSSYGYTF. The DNA of the CDR3 is TGTGCCAGCAGACAACAGCGTTCATCCTATGGCTACACCTTC.

This clonotype was seen many times. This chain links TRBV20-1 with TRBJ2-5; no definite D call. The length of the CDR3 is 12 residues. Germline CDR1 and CDR2: DFQATT and SNEGSKA (reference sequence). The V and J ends lost 6 bases and 5 bases respectively, with 13 bases between them. The chain's CDR3 is CSAWLGLETQYF. CDR3 nucleotide sequence: TGCAGTGCCTGGCTAGGTCTCGAGACCCAGTACTTC.

This clonotype was found many times. The CDR3 DNA sequence: TGCAGTGCTAGCGGGGGGCCCCAGGGGGCTTCTGGAAACACCATATATTTT. It translates to CSASGGPQGASGNTIYF. The chain is built from TRBV20-1 and TRBJ1-3, with 8 nucleotides matching TRBD1. Germline loops: CDR1 DFQATT, CDR2 SNEGSKA (reference sequence). The CDR3 runs to 17 residues. The trim removed 3 bases at V and 1 base at J, leaving 11 bases unmatched.

This clonotype occurred many times. The chain combines TRBV11-2 with TRBJ1-2, with TRBD1 matching over 7 bases. Germline trimming cut 5 bases from V and 4 bases from J; bases unmatched to any gene: 13. CDR1 is SGHAT and CDR2 is FQNNGV in the germline V gene. The CDR3 is 16 amino acids. The CDR3 loop reads CASSIGTASFFYGYTF. CDR3 DNA sequence: TGTGCCAGCAGCATAGGGACAGCTAGCTTCTTCTATGGCTACACCTTC.

The V gene is TRBV29-1, the J gene TRBJ1-2, with 8 bases aligning to TRBD1. Germline V CDR1 and CDR2: SQVTM, ANQGSEA. The CDR3 has 13 residues. V was clipped by 6 bases and J by 6 bases; unmatched bases: 9. The CDR3 is CSVISTGEDGYTF. The CDR3 nucleotides are TGCAGCGTCATATCGACAGGGGAAGATGGCTACACCTTC.

This clonotype was seen many times. The chain joins TRBV5-1 to TRBJ2-5; D might be TRBD1 or TRBD2, each matching 6 bases. In germline, CDR1 is SGHRS, CDR2 YFSETQ. V was cut by 6 bases and J by 5 bases, with 17 bases left in between. The CDR3 length is 14 residues. This chain's CDR3 is CASNKGGRRETQYF. The DNA of the CDR3 is TGCGCCAGCAACAAAGGGGGGCGCAGGGAGACCCAGTACTTC.

This clonotype was found many times. The gene calls are TRBV4-1 and TRBJ1-3; no firm D call. The CDR3 length is 15 residues. The germline CDR1 and CDR2 sequences are MGHRA and YSYEKL. V lost 0 bases and J lost 7, with 13 bases in between. The CDR3 here is CASSQDLASRNTIYF. CDR3 DNA sequence: TGCGCCAGCAGCCAAGATCTGGCAAGTCGGAACACCATATATTTT.

Concerning this clonotype: One end of the junction varies from germline; a read error may be responsible. The V and J genes are TRBV20-1 and TRBJ1-2; tentative D call: TRBD1 (5 bases). The CDR3 spans 13 residues. CDR1 DFQATT and CDR2 SNEGSKA come from the germline V gene (reference sequence). In nucleotides, the CDR3 is TGCAGTGCTAGTCACAGGACGGGGAATGCCTACGCCTTC. It codes for CSASHRTGNAYAF.

Concerning this clonotype: This may arise from a read error, as a much more abundant clone is one base away. The gene calls are TRBV20-1 and TRBJ1-5; D uncertain. Germline CDR1 is DFQATT and CDR2 is SNEGSKA (reference sequence). The CDR3 has 15 amino acids. The CDR3 is CSASGQQRSTQPQHF. In nucleotides, the CDR3 is TGCAGTGCTAGTGGCCAGCAACGTAGCACTCAGCCCCAGCATTTT.